The 2 T cell receptor beta chains presented below share a single source sample, sequenced in a study of cytomegalovirus exposure and HLA in healthy donors. The PCR contained 60 Vbeta and 13 Jbeta primers. Data came from immunoSEQ multiplex PCR; TCRdb stores just in-frame clones and leaves some out. This repertoire shows about 160,000 clones, 65% to 85% found once; its top ten account for over 1.3%. Sequenced input: PBMCs. These receptors were collected from a man between 60 and 70 years old in good health and CMV-seronegative.

CDR3 residues: CASSSRLEGYTF. The DNA for the CDR3 is TGTGCCAGCAGCTCCCGTTTGGAGGGCTACACCTTC. The rearrangement links TRBV7-2 to TRBJ1-2; D gene unclear. V was cut by 4 bases and J by 8 bases, with 11 bases left in between. There are 12 residues in the CDR3. Germline-derived CDR1 and CDR2 are SGHTA and FQGNSA. Based on the CDR3 plus reference TRBV7-2 and TRBJ1-2, the full variable domain is GAGVSQSPSNKVTEKGKDVELRCDPISGHTALYWYRQSLGQGLEFLIYFQGNSAPDKSGLPSDRFSAERTGGSVSTLTIQRTQQEDSAVYLCASSSRLEGYTFGSGTRLTVV.

V is TRBV9 and J is TRBJ2-7, with 10 bases identical to TRBD2. Germline trimming cut 0 bases from V and 1 base from J; bases unmatched to any gene: 7. The germline CDR1 and CDR2 sequences are SGDLS and YYNGEE. The CDR3 spans 17 residues. The DNA of the CDR3 is TGTGCCAGCAGCGTAGGTGGTAGCGGGGGGCTATCCTACGAGCAGTACTTC. Residues: CASSVGGSGGLSYEQYF.